Shown below are 17 T cell receptor beta chains from a single sample sequenced in a study of T cell responses to AZD1222 COVID-19 vaccine (dated by TCRdb to the early 2020s). This specimen's time point label, per the study, means: baseline before first vaccination. The library came from the immunoSEQ multiplex PCR assay. The table comes from immuneACCESS by way of TCRdb, which keeps in-frame sequences with V and J called. Part of the clones is missing from these tables; in studies checked, under half for an unresolved V gene and the rest for unknown reasons. This sample gives 100,000 to 150,000 clones in total; more than 80% of them show up just once. The biggest ten clones account for roughly 1.6% of the sample. The material sequenced was peripheral blood, taken on day 0 of AZD1222 vaccination. The receptors derive from an adult in good health.

V gene TRBV9 combines with J gene TRBJ1-2; D gene uncertain. CDR3 size: 13 residues. Trimming cost V 0 bases and J 4 bases, with 7 bases left between them. The germline gives CDR1 SGDLS, CDR2 YYNGEE. The CDR3 DNA sequence: TGTGCCAGCAGCGTAGACGGGCGCTATGGCTACACCTTC. It yields the protein CASSVDGRYGYTF.

The chain is built from TRBV21-1 and TRBJ2-5. TRBV21-1 is noted as a pseudogene. The CDR3 contains 16 residues. CDR3 bases: TGTGCCAGCACTCCGGTCAGGTACTCTACGCGGGAGACCCAGTACTTC. It translates to CASTPVRYSTRETQYF.

The chain uses TRBV4-3 and TRBJ1-5; D remains ambiguous. V shed 1 base and J shed 2 bases, with 15 bases lying between them. CDR3 length: 17 amino acids. Germline lookup yields CDR1 LGHNA and CDR2 YSLEER. This chain's CDR3 is CASSQAPPSGGNQPQHF. The CDR3 DNA follows: TGCGCCAGCAGCCAAGCCCCACCTTCTGGGGGCAATCAGCCCCAGCATTTT.

The V and J genes are TRBV28 and TRBJ2-2, with 7 nucleotides matching TRBD2. This CDR3 comprises 17 residues. In germline, CDR1 is MDHEN, CDR2 SYDVKM. The trim removed 4 bases at V and 6 bases at J, leaving 14 bases unmatched. CDR3 amino acids: CASSSPDGGIEAGELFF. The CDR3 DNA follows: TGTGCCAGCAGTTCACCCGACGGGGGGATAGAGGCCGGGGAGCTGTTTTTT.

This chain uses TRBV13 with TRBJ2-3; 11 bases agree with TRBD2. CDR3 length equals 16 residues. Trimming cost V 4 bases and J 4 bases; bases outside gene matches: 7. The germline V gene has CDR1 PRHDT and CDR2 FYEKMQ (reference sequence). CDR3 in DNA: TGTGCCAGCAGCTGGGGACTAGCGGAGGGAGCAGATACGCAGTATTTT. It specifies CASSWGLAEGADTQYF.

The CDR3 DNA follows: TGTGCCAGCAGCGTAGGAACTCTTTCGTTGATGGATACGCAGTATTTT. It translates to CASSVGTLSLMDTQYF. The rearrangement uses TRBV9 and TRBJ2-3; D ambiguous. The CDR3 totals 16 residues. The germline V gene encodes CDR1 SGDLS and CDR2 YYNGEE. V lost 0 bases and J lost 6, with 17 bases in between.

This clone was observed once. The V call is TRBV5-8, the J call TRBJ2-7; D is ambiguous. V lost 4 bases and J lost 1, with 3 bases in between. Germline V lookup: CDR1 SGHTS, CDR2 YDEGEE. CDR3 length: 11 residues. CDR3 amino acids: CASSPSYEQYF. DNA for the CDR3: TGTGCCAGCAGCCCGTCCTACGAGCAGTACTTC.

The sample holds one count of this clone. The rearrangement joins TRBV6-4 to TRBJ1-2, with 10 nucleotides matching TRBD1. Trimming cost V 6 bases and J 4 bases; bases outside gene matches: 11. The CDR3 extends over 16 amino acids. From germline, CDR1 is MRHNA and CDR2 SNTAGT. The CDR3, as DNA: TGTGCCAGCAGCAGGGGTGCCGGGACAGGGGCCTATGGCTACACCTTC. It translates to CASSRGAGTGAYGYTF.

In regard to this clone: Germline is not matched at one junction end, which may reflect a read error. The V and J genes are TRBV25-1 and TRBJ1-4; D is perhaps TRBD1 (5 bases). The CDR3 totals 14 residues. The germline V gene encodes CDR1 MGHDK and CDR2 SYGVNS. CDR3 sequence (DNA): TGTGCCAGCAGTCAGAAGGGGCCAGTTCTGCCGGTAAATTTT. Translation: CASSQKGPVLPVNF.

The rearrangement joins TRBV4-1 to TRBJ2-7; 7 nucleotides line up with TRBD1. This CDR3 has 16 residues. Germline V CDR1 and CDR2: MGHRA, YSYEKL. Trimming took 1 base from V and 0 from J; bases not matched to a gene: 6. The CDR3 coding sequence is TGCGCCAGCAGCCAAGTAACCGGGACAGTCTCCTACGAGCAGTACTTC. It specifies CASSQVTGTVSYEQYF.

This chain uses TRBV29-1 with TRBJ2-1; D call uncertain. The CDR3 extends over 14 amino acids. The ends were cut back, 6 bases at V and 0 bases at J, with 12 bases in the middle. Germline V gives CDR1 SQVTM, CDR2 ANQGSEA. Here the CDR3 DNA reads TGCAGCGTCCTGACTCTCAACTCCTACAATGAGCAGTTCTTC. It codes for CSVLTLNSYNEQFF.

V usage is TRBV7-7 and J usage is TRBJ1-5; 8 bases map to TRBD1. Germline V gene data show CDR1 as SSHAT and CDR2 as FNYEAQ (reference sequence). The CDR3 length is 17 residues. Trimming cost V 6 bases and J 5 bases; bases outside gene matches: 15. The CDR3, as DNA: TGTGCCAGCAGGTGTACGACGGACAGGGCACGGGATCAGCCCCAGCATTTT. Translating gives CASRCTTDRARDQPQHF. Drawing the rest from reference TRBV7-7 and TRBJ1-5, the complete variable domain is GAGVSQSPRYKVTKRGQDVTLRCDPISSHATLYWYQQALGQGPEFLTYFNYEAQPDKSGLPSDRFSAERPEGSISTLTIQRTEQRDSAMYRCASRCTTDRARDQPQHFGDGTRLSIL.

This chain uses TRBV5-3 with TRBJ2-7; D unclear. TRBV5-3 is an ORF, with its function uncertain. V was pared by 2 bases and J by 2 bases, with 2 bases between. CDR3 size: 11 residues. In DNA form, the CDR3 reads TGTGCCAGAAGCTTAACCTACGAGCAGTACTTC. Residues: CARSLTYEQYF.

The chain joins TRBV7-2 to TRBJ2-2, with no clear D. V gave up 0 bases and J gave up 1 base, with 9 bases separating them. Germline V gene data show CDR1 as SGHTA and CDR2 as FQGNSA. The CDR3 loop spans 16 amino acids. In DNA, the CDR3 is TGTGCCAGCAGCTTAGCCCCTACACGGAACACCGGGGAGCTGTTTTTT. As protein: CASSLAPTRNTGELFF.

The chain carries TRBV6-5 and TRBJ2-7; D is possibly TRBD1 or TRBD2 (5 bases each). V was trimmed by 4 bases and J by 1 base, leaving 8 bases between them. The CDR3 loop spans 13 amino acids. Looked up from germline, CDR1 is MNHEY and CDR2 is SVGAGI. The CDR3 nucleotides read TGTGCCAGCAGTTGGGGGTTTTCCTACGAGCAGTACTTC. Translation: CASSWGFSYEQYF.

This chain uses TRBV21-1 with TRBJ2-7; the table's D call, TRBD2, has no DNA check behind it. TRBV21-1 is noted as a pseudogene. CDR3 length: 17 amino acids. The CDR3 reads CASSKECPRDYSYEQYF. The CDR3 DNA reads TGTGCCAGCAGCAAAGAATGCCCTCGGGATTACTCCTACGAGCAGTACTTC.

CDR3 in amino acids: CASSLAGGGDTQYF. Written as DNA, the CDR3 is TGTGCCAGCAGTCTGGCGGGGGGCGGGGATACGCAGTATTTT. The V and J genes are TRBV9 and TRBJ2-3; 8 positions match TRBD2. V dropped 5 bases and J dropped 6; count of bases not matched to a gene: 8. Looked up from germline, CDR1 is SGDLS and CDR2 is YYNGEE. CDR3 length: 14 residues.